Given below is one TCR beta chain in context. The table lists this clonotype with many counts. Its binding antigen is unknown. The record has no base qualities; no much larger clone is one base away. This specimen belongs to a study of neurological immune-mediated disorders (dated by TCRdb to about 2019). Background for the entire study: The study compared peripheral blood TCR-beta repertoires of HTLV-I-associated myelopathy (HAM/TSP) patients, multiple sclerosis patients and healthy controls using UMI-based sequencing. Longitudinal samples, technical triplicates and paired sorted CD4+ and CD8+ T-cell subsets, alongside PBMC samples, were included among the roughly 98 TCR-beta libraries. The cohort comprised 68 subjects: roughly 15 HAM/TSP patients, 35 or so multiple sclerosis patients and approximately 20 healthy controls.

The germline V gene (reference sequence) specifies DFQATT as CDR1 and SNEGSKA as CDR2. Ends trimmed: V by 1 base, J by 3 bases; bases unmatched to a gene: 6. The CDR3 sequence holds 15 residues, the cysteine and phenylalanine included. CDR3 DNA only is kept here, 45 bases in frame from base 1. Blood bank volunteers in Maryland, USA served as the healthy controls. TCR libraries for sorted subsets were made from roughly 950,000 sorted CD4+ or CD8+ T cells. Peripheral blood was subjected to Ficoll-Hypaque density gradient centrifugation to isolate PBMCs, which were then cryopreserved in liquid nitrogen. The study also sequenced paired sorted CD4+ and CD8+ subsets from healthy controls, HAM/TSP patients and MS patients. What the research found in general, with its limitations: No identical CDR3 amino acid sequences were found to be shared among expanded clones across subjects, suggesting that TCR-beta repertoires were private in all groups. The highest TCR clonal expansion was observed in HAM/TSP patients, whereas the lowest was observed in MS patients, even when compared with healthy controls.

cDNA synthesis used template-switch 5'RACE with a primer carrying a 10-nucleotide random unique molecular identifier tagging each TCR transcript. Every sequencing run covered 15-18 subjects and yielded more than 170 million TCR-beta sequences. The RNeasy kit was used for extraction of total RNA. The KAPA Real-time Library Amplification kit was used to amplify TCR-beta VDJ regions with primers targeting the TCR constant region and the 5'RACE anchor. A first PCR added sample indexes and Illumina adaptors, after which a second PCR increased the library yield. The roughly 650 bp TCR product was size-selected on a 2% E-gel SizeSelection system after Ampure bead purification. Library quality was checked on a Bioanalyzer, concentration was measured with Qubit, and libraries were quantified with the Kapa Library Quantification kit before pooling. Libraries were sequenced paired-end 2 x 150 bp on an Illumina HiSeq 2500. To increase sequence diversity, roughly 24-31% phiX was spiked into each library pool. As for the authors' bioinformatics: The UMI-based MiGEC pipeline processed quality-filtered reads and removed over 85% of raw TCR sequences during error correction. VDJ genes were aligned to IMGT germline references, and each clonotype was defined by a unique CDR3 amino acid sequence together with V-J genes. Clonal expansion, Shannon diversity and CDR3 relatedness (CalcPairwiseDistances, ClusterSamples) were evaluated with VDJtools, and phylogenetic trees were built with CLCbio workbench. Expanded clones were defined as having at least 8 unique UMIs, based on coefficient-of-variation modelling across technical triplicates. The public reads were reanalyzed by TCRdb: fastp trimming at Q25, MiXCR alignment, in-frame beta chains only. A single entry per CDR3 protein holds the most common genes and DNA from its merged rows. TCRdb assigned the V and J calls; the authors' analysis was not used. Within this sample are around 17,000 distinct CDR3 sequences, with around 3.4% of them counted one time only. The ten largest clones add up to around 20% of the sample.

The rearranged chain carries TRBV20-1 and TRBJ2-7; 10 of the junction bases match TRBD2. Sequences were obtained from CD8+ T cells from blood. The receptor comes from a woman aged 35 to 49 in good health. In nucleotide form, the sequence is TGCAGTGCTAGAGCGTTACTAGCGGGAATCTACGAGCAGTACTTC. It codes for CSARALLAGIYEQYF.